Only a few counts were recorded for the clone carrying this T cell receptor (beta chain). Antigen: not known. This sample is drawn from a study of T cell repertoires in cytomegalovirus infection. Across the whole study: Shared public TCR beta signatures pointed to both CMV infection and a matching HLA type.

TCRdb reprocessed the reads with MiXCR, giving one entry per CDR3 protein. The table records around 360,000 distinct CDR3 sequences, about 35% of them present only once. Regarding the study as a whole: Cumulative public TCR beta family frequency identified CMV carriers with the relevant HLA. CMV-specific TCR beta clonotypes restricted by HLA-C were the ones dominating the ex vivo response.

Germline CDR1 and CDR2: MGHDK and SYGVNS. This CDR3 contains 14 residues. J lost 4 bases, V lost 2 bases, and 3 bases had no gene match. The rearrangement links TRBV25-1 to TRBJ1-2; 8 bases are shared with TRBD1. The sequence was obtained from a human donor in good health (CMV status not recorded). Some clones in this sample may be carry-over from other donors' samples. The specimen was cultured PBMCs, collected from culture after CMV antigen stimulation. CDR3 amino acids: CASSEQGAVYGYTF. The CDR3 DNA follows: TGTGCCAGCAGTGAACAGGGGGCTGTCTATGGCTACACCTTC.